This entry features one T cell receptor beta chain sequence. Its target antigen remains unknown. No much larger clone exists at a distance of one base, and base qualities are not known. Healthy HIV-negative adults with no recently reported acute infections or vaccinations were included as donors. Only Caucasian adults living in Nashville, Tennessee, USA were represented among the donors. Magnetic negative selection was used to enrich CD4+ T cells, after which naive cells were positively selected on CD45RA and the negative fraction became the memory subset. After blood collection by leukapheresis, PBMCs were isolated using Ficoll-Histopaque density gradient centrifugation and then cryopreserved in the vapor phase of liquid nitrogen. Analytical flow cytometry was used to check the purity and quantity of each magnetically sorted T cell population. Genomic DNA was isolated from each sorted fraction and quantified by UV absorbance on a Nanodrop 2000c.

The CDR3 sequence holds 13 residues, the cysteine and phenylalanine included. Only the CDR3 part of the read is kept: 39 bases, read in frame from the first base. The V and J ends are trimmed by 1 base and 5 bases, leaving 8 bases between them. CDR1 and CDR2 (MRHNA, SNTAGT) derive from the germline V gene. Using the deep immunoSEQ assay, multiplex PCR amplified TCR CDR3 regions from genomic DNA. Extracted genomic DNA from each cell subset was spread evenly across all wells of several immunoSEQ 96-well plates, with each plate serving as a replicate. For sorted subsets, around 0.2 ug of genomic DNA, equivalent to 30,000 or so T cell genomes, went into each replicate PCR. The purified libraries were quantified using a Qubit 3.0 fluorometer, sized with a Bioanalyzer 2100, and then quantified again using the KAPA Library Quantification kit. Every immunoSEQ 96-well plate was sequenced on a dedicated single-read 150-cycle Illumina NextSeq 550 flow cell. The published analysis was carried out like this. The immunoSEQ output contained only junctional sequences without quality scores, so filtering could not match that applied to full-length reads. Sequences were annotated with PyIR, a Python wrapper for IgBLAST v1.9, using IMGT germline references to assign V/J genes and CDR3. Reads with weak V/J assignments (E-value above 1e-6), missing CDR3, stop codons, out-of-frame junctions, or ambiguous translated residues were removed. A V3J clonotype was defined by an identical inferred V gene, J gene, and CDR3 amino acid sequence. Percentage overlap between repertoires was computed as shared unique clonotypes divided by the size of the smaller repertoire. Repertoire richness was assessed with RTK rarefaction, the Chao1 estimator, and Recon v2.1 estimates of unobserved clonotypes. Generation probabilities for all TCRbeta clonotypes obtained by the gDNA method from four donors were computed using OLGA. TCRdb provides this immuneACCESS table in a form limited to in-frame rearrangements. Some clones are lacking; in checked studies, under half of them reflect an unresolved V gene, and why the rest are absent is not known. The DNA gave D and trimming, while V, J and clone size come from that table. The sample data list some 300,000 clones, and roughly 80% of these were observed just once. In total, the top ten clones hold 8% to 13% of the sample.

The record originates from a study of shared clonotypes between healthy human individuals (TCRdb year 2020). With respect to the entire study: Two women and a few men aged 18 to 49 years were included in the cohort. Per donor, leukapheresis produced somewhere between about 0.9 and 9.5 billion PBMCs. Different laboratories and diverse techniques were used to prepare libraries and sequence TCR repertoires, to increase sequencing depth and limit assay-specific biases. Blood TCR repertoires of about five healthy adults were deeply sequenced to estimate repertoire size and the extent of clonotype sharing between individuals. Per donor, three plates each were used for CD4 naive and CD4 memory, two for CD8 naive, and one for CD8 memory. Broad study findings and their caveats: Pairwise subsampling indicated that sequencing depth was expected to affect the degree of clonotype sharing among donors. Even with the large sequencing depth, rarefaction of the sorted-subset datasets indicated that sequencing was incomplete. Larger estimated clonotype richness was generally found for naive subsets than for memory subsets. Because the study included a small number of donors, the genetic and exposure-history diversity represented was limited. Clonotypes shared by all four sorted-subset donors showed higher generation probabilities than non-shared clonotypes. When a few donors were compared, the shared fraction of clonotypes was approximately 5% for naive CD4, approximately 3.5% for naive CD8, 2.3% for memory CD4, and less than 0.5% for memory CD8. Only blood was sampled, and tissue TCR repertoires likely differ from those in blood.

Sequenced input: memory CD4+ T cells sorted from blood. This specimen's cell subset or site label, interpreted: CD45RA-negative fraction. This TCR derives from a man aged 30 to 45 in good health. The rearrangement combines TRBV6-4 with TRBJ1-1, with no confidently assigned D gene. The CDR3 region has the sequence CASSDFAGTEAFF. The DNA reads as follows: TGTGCCAGCAGTGACTTTGCGGGTACTGAAGCTTTCTTT.